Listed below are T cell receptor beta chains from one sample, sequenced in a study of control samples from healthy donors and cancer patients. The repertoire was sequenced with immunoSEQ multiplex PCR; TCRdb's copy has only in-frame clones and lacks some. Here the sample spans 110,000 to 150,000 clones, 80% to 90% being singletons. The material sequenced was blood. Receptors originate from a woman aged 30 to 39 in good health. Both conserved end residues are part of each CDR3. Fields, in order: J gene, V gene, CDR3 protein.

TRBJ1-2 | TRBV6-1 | CASSERWDRAGYTF
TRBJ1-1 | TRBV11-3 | CASSPPGWGITEAFF
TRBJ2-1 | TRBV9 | CASSVEGRGEAYNEQFF
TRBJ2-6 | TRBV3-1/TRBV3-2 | CASKSSGANVLTF
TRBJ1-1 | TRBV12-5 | CASGPDGMNTEAFF
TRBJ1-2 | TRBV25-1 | CASRGVNYGYTF
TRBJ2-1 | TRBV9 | CASSVALGTSGRFNEQFF
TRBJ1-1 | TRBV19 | CATIPGPNTEAFF
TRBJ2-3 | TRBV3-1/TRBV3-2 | CASSQDGAGGRTDTQYF
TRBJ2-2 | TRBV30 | CAWSRLADTGELFF
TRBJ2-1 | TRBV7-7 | CASSLAAETHNEQFF
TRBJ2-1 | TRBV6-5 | CASRWGGPDNEQFF
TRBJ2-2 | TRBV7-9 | CASSATDRGLSNTGELFF
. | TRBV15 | CATKQSRASTYEQYF